This T cell receptor (beta chain) is from a study of T-cell reconstitution after alpha-beta-depleted transplantation in children. The CDR3 loop spans 14 amino acids. Per germline, CDR1 ENHRY and CDR2 SYGVKD. V lost 3 bases to trimming and J lost 0 bases, with 8 bases between them. The library targeted TCRbeta and was prepared with unique molecular identifiers. Each CDR3 protein gets one entry after TCRdb re-called the PCR reads with MiXCR. Here the sample spans about 72,000 distinct CDR3 sequences, about 6.7% being singletons. This material consisted of PBMCs from the stem cell graft donor, taken from the stem cell graft. V usage is TRBV10-3 and J usage is TRBJ1-1; D ambiguous. This sequence originates from a human donor who donated a stem cell graft to a child with acute lymphoblastic leukemia. The DNA for the CDR3 is TGTGCCATCAGTGAACAGTCGATGAACACTGAAGCTTTCTTT. As protein: CAISEQSMNTEAFF.